The sequence of this T cell receptor (beta chain) was determined in a study of CD4+ T cells in melanoma. The V gene lost 1 base and the J gene lost 3 bases, with 9 bases spanning the gap. From germline, CDR1 is SGHRS and CDR2 YFSETQ. The CDR3 runs to 14 residues. TCRdb's table, derived via immunoSEQ multiplex PCR, lists solely in-frame clones and lacks some. The table records approximately 110,000 clones, roughly 90% of them present only once. Study observations and caveats: Diverse differentiation states were reported for melanoma neoantigen-specific CD4+ T cells. A reported correlation linked neoantigen-specific CD4+ T cells to CD8+, macrophage and B cell function.

This clone was recorded only once. The antigen is not known. The V call is TRBV5-1, the J call TRBJ2-3; D is perhaps TRBD2 (5 bases). The receptor was isolated from a human donor with melanoma. Sequences were obtained from peripheral blood. The CDR3 protein is CASSLTGITDTQYF. CDR3 DNA: TGCGCCAGCAGCTTGACGGGGATTACAGATACGCAGTATTTT. The complete variable domain, with remaining parts taken from reference TRBV5-1 and TRBJ2-3, reads KAGVTQTPRYLIKTRGQQVTLSCSPISGHRSVSWYQQTPGQGLQFLFEYFSETQRNKGNFPGRFSGRQFSNSRSEMNVSTLELGDSALYLCASSLTGITDTQYFGPGTRLTVL.